Listed here are 23 T cell receptor beta chains from one sample, sequenced in a study of T-cell memory formation after mild COVID-19. TCRdb redid the calling of the 5' RACE reads with MiXCR, one entry per CDR3 protein. The repertoire holds some 200,000 distinct CDR3 sequences, with 9.5% to 10% as singletons. Input material: PBMCs or a T cell subset sorted from them (not recorded which). The receptors here all came from a man younger than 35 who had mild COVID-19 (a few samples of this study predate the infection). Cell type and time point are not known.

This clonotype appeared a few times. The chain couples TRBV28 to TRBJ2-5; unclear D gene. Trimming left V 2 bases short and J 5 bases short, with 6 bases between. The CDR3 sequence is 12 residues long. Germline V lookup: CDR1 MDHEN, CDR2 SYDVKM. CDR3 bases: TGTGCCAGCAGTTTAATGCTGGAGACCCAGTACTTC. It is translated as CASSLMLETQYF.

This clonotype was seen only a few times. The chain combines TRBV6-2 or TRBV6-3 with TRBJ2-5, with 9 nucleotides matching TRBD1. The CDR3 contains 15 residues. The germline CDR1 and CDR2 sequences are MNHEY and SVGEGT. The ends lost 6 bases at V and 3 bases at J; junction bases unmatched: 8. In nucleotides, the CDR3 is TGTGCCAGCAGAAAGGGACAGGGTGGCGAAGAGACCCAGTACTTC. It specifies CASRKGQGGEETQYF.

This clonotype has only a few counts. V and J are TRBV25-1 and TRBJ2-5; TRBD1 agrees at 11 bases. V lost 6 bases, J lost 5 bases, and 8 bases stayed unmatched. Germline V gene lookup returns CDR1 MGHDK and CDR2 SYGVNS. The CDR3 is 15 amino acids. CDR3 DNA: TGTGCCAGCAGCGTAGGACAGGGGGCTTGGGAGACCCAGTACTTC. Its translation is CASSVGQGAWETQYF.

This clonotype has a handful of counts. The chain employs TRBV6-5 and TRBJ2-2, with D possibly matching TRBD2 (5 bases). The CDR3 is 13 amino acids. V dropped 5 bases and J dropped 5 bases, with 9 bases sitting between them. CDR1 MNHEY and CDR2 SVGAGI come from the germline V gene. In nucleotides, the CDR3 is TGTGCCAGCAGTCAGCCGGGAACCGGGGAGCTGTTTTTT. This encodes CASSQPGTGELFF.

This clonotype was detected only a few times. The V gene is TRBV6-6, the J gene TRBJ2-7; D may be TRBD2 (6 bases). This CDR3 is 13 amino acids long. The germline gives CDR1 MNHNY, CDR2 SVGAGI (reference sequence). V lost 6 bases to trimming and J lost 2 bases, with 11 bases between them. The CDR3 region is CASSLQRAYEQYV. CDR3 sequence (DNA): TGTGCCAGCAGCCTCCAGCGGGCCTACGAGCAGTACGTC.

The chain recombines TRBV5-1 with TRBJ2-3, with a weak D call TRBD1 (6 bases). Germline assignment: CDR1 SGHRS and CDR2 YFSETQ. V dropped 4 bases and J dropped 14 bases, with 14 bases sitting between them. The CDR3 runs to 11 residues. CDR3 loop: CASSGRDMLYF. DNA for the CDR3: TGCGCCAGCAGCGGCCGGGACATGTTGTATTTT.

This clonotype was detected a few times. The V gene is TRBV20-1, the J gene TRBJ2-5, with a weak D call TRBD1 (5 bases). Deletions cut 0 bases from V and 5 bases from J, with 16 bases between. This CDR3 has 15 amino acids. Germline CDR1 is DFQATT and CDR2 is SNEGSKA (reference sequence). CDR3 nucleotide sequence: TGCAGTGCTAGAGATATGGGGCGTGGCGTGGAGACCCAGTACTTC. This codes for CSARDMGRGVETQYF.

CDR3 loop: CSARDRRLAGADTQYF. The DNA of the CDR3 is TGCAGTGCTAGAGATCGTCGTCTAGCAGGTGCGGATACGCAGTATTTT. This chain links TRBV20-1 with TRBJ2-3; D may be TRBD2 (5 bases). V was shortened by 0 bases and J by 6 bases, with 19 bases between the two germline ends. The CDR3 is made up of 16 amino acids. The germline V gene has CDR1 DFQATT and CDR2 SNEGSKA (reference sequence).

This clonotype was counted a few times. V gene TRBV6-6 combines with J gene TRBJ1-3; D perhaps matches TRBD1 (6 bases). CDR1 is MNHNY and CDR2 is SVGAGI in the germline V gene (reference sequence). The V end was cut by 2 bases, the J end by 4 bases, with 9 bases between. CDR3 length: 14 residues. The CDR3 loop reads CASSYDRKGNTIYF. The CDR3 DNA reads TGTGCCAGCAGTTACGACAGGAAAGGAAACACCATATATTTT.

This clonotype was picked up a small number of times. This sequence may be a read error, since a much larger clone differs from it by one base. This chain uses TRBV29-1 with TRBJ2-5; D is ambiguous. Germline loops: CDR1 SQVTM, CDR2 ANQGSEA. Trimming cost V 5 bases and J 1 base, with 2 bases left between them. This CDR3 comprises 10 residues. The chain's CDR3 is CSVSQETQYF. The CDR3 DNA reads TGCAGCGTTAGCCAAGAGACCCAGTACTTC.

This clonotype was observed a handful of times. The chain is built from TRBV12-3 or TRBV12-4 and TRBJ1-2; possible D gene TRBD1, 6 bases. V was shortened by 6 bases and J by 6 bases, with 20 bases between the two germline ends. The CDR3 consists of 15 residues. CDR3 in DNA: TGTGCCAGCAGGCCAGCCCGGGGGCGGTTCGATGGCTACACCTTC. Translated: CASRPARGRFDGYTF.

This clonotype was counted between two and nine times. This chain joins TRBV6-5 and TRBJ2-2, with D possibly matching TRBD1 (6 bases). The CDR3 consists of 15 residues. V was clipped by 5 bases and J by 7 bases, with 17 bases between them. Germline values: CDR1 MNHEY, CDR2 SVGAGI. The CDR3 protein is CASSEQGPGLGELFF. DNA of the CDR3: TGTGCCAGCAGTGAACAGGGACCTGGCCTCGGGGAGCTGTTTTTT.

The chain is built from TRBV24-1 and TRBJ2-3; a possible D gene is TRBD2 (5 bases). This CDR3 is built from 15 residues. Trimming pared 5 bases from V and 5 bases from J, leaving 16 bases between. CDR1 and CDR2 from the germline V gene are KGHDR and SFDVKD. CDR3 residues: CATSGVRGERDTQYF. CDR3 coding DNA: TGTGCCACCAGTGGGGTTCGTGGGGAGAGAGATACGCAGTATTTT.

The J gene is TRBJ2-1, the V gene TRBV7-6; TRBD1 matches 8 bases. CDR1 and CDR2 from the germline V gene are SGHVS and FNYEAQ. The trim removed 3 bases at V and 7 bases at J, leaving 8 bases unmatched. This CDR3 is built from 15 residues. The CDR3 loop is CASSLTGEIGNEQFF. As DNA, the CDR3 is TGTGCCAGCAGCTTGACAGGGGAAATTGGGAATGAGCAGTTCTTC.

The chain is built from TRBV15 and TRBJ1-2; D possibly corresponds to TRBD1 (6 bases). V lost 1 base to trimming and J lost 8 bases, with 20 bases between them. The CDR3 sequence is 16 residues long. Per the germline V gene, CDR1 is LNHNV and CDR2 is YYDKDF (reference sequence). CDR3 protein: CATSRVRDTGNNGYTF. The CDR3 DNA reads TGTGCCACCAGCAGAGTTCGGGATACAGGGAATAACGGCTACACCTTC.

The V gene is TRBV5-1, the J gene TRBJ2-1, with 11 bases matching TRBD2. V lost 1 base and J lost 7; bases outside the gene matches: 4. The CDR3 is made up of 15 amino acids. Germline loops: CDR1 SGHRS, CDR2 YFSETQ. CDR3 in DNA: TGCGCCAGCAGCTTGTCCCCTAGCGGGGGGAATGAGCAGTTCTTC. Its protein product is CASSLSPSGGNEQFF. The variable domain in full, completed from reference TRBV5-1 and TRBJ2-1, reads KAGVTQTPRYLIKTRGQQVTLSCSPISGHRSVSWYQQTPGQGLQFLFEYFSETQRNKGNFPGRFSGRQFSNSRSEMNVSTLELGDSALYLCASSLSPSGGNEQFFGPGTRLTVL.

This clonotype turned up a few times. This sequence joins TRBV29-1 and TRBJ1-1; D is unclear. The germline V and J ends were trimmed by 2 bases and 0 bases, with 7 bases remaining between them. Germline CDR1 reads SQVTM; CDR2 reads ANQGSEA. The CDR3 has 13 residues. Written as DNA, the CDR3 is TGCAGCGTTGAACCTAGACTGAACACTGAAGCTTTCTTT. It encodes CSVEPRLNTEAFF.

This clonotype was detected ten times or more. This chain connects TRBV19 to TRBJ2-6; D possibly corresponds to TRBD1 (5 bases). The V gene's germline CDR1 is LNHDA and CDR2 SQIVND (reference sequence). V lost 6 bases, J lost 4 bases, and 16 bases lay in between. The length of the CDR3 is 16 residues. The CDR3 reads CASSAQVLGGANVLTF. CDR3 bases: TGTGCCAGTAGCGCACAGGTTCTGGGAGGGGCCAACGTCCTGACTTTC.

This clonotype showed up many times. The V call is TRBV20-1, the J call TRBJ2-6; perhaps TRBD1 as D (5 bases). The CDR3 sequence is 16 residues long. Trimming took off 3 bases at V and 3 bases at J, with 15 bases between the two ends. Germline-derived CDR1 and CDR2 are DFQATT and SNEGSKA (reference sequence). The CDR3 DNA is TGCAGTGCTAGCATGTCCAGGGTATATGGGGCCAACGTCCTGACTTTC. Amino acid sequence: CSASMSRVYGANVLTF.

This clonotype was recorded at least ten times. J is TRBJ2-3 and V is TRBV2; 11 nucleotides align to TRBD2. The V gene end was trimmed by 6 bases and the J gene end by 5 bases; junction bases not matched to a gene: 7. Germline assignment: CDR1 SNHLY and CDR2 FYNNEI. This CDR3 has 15 amino acids. CDR3 DNA: TGTGCCAGCAGCGGTAGCGGGGGGGCTGGAGATACGCAGTATTTT. Its protein product is CASSGSGGAGDTQYF. Together with reference TRBV2 and TRBJ2-3, the CDR3 gives the full variable domain: EPEVTQTPSHQVTQMGQEVILRCVPISNHLYFYWYRQILGQKVEFLVSFYNNEISEKSEIFDDQFSVERPDGSNFTLKIRSTKLEDSAMYFCASSGSGGAGDTQYFGPGTRLTVL.

This clonotype has a handful of counts. V and J are TRBV20-1 and TRBJ1-1; D is uncertain. Trimming stripped 6 bases from V and 5 bases from J, with 19 bases between. From germline, CDR1 is DFQATT and CDR2 SNEGSKA (reference sequence). This CDR3 is 14 amino acids long. The CDR3, as DNA: TGCAGTGCGTCCGGATCGGGAAGGGCTACTGAAGCTTTCTTT. As protein: CSASGSGRATEAFF.

The table lists this clonotype with a few counts. The chain recombines TRBV29-1 with TRBJ1-5, with TRBD1 as a possible D gene (6 bases). Trimming cost V 7 bases and J 4 bases, with 14 bases left between them. Germline V lookup: CDR1 SQVTM, CDR2 ANQGSEA. This CDR3 spans 13 amino acids. Written as DNA, the CDR3 is TGCAGCGCATTGATCAGGGGAAATCAGCCCCAGCATTTT. Its protein is CSALIRGNQPQHF.

CDR3 coding DNA: TGTGCCAGCTCACCAGGAGACAGCCTCCTGCCGTACGTC. This gives the protein CASSPGDSLLPYV. The V and J genes are TRBV18 and TRBJ2-7; D may be TRBD1 (5 bases). This CDR3 contains 13 residues. V was shortened by 2 bases and J by 12 bases, with 17 bases between the two germline ends. Germline CDR1 reads KGHSH; CDR2 reads LQKENI.